Described below is a single T cell receptor beta chain sequence and its context. This sample stems from a study of shared clonotypes between healthy human individuals. Assay: immunoSEQ multiplex PCR; the TCRdb copy retains only in-frame clones and omits some. The sample lists under 1 million clones; about 91% were seen once. Naive CD8 cells were CD45RO-negative, positively selected for CCR7, excluding terminally differentiated effector memory CD45RA+ cells. Specimen: naive CD8+ T cells sorted from blood. The TCR originated in a man younger than 40 in good health.

This CDR3 reads CASSLTNPGDYEQYF. DNA of the CDR3: TGCGCCAGCAGCCTAACGAACCCAGGGGACTACGAGCAGTACTTC. The chain has TRBV5-1 and TRBJ2-7; possible D gene TRBD1, 6 bases. The CDR3 has 15 amino acids. The germline V gene has CDR1 SGHRS and CDR2 YFSETQ. Trimming took 4 bases from V and 3 from J, leaving 17 bases between them.